This TCR beta chain was recorded in a study of cytomegalovirus exposure and HLA in healthy donors. As for the study in general: There were 100 million to 130 million unique TCR beta sequences, drawn from 200 million or so T cells, in an earlier analysis. As released early, the data held roughly 85 million unique TCRs from HLA-typed donors. Study findings and constraints: The authors later found most CMV-associated TCR beta chains appeared HLA-restricted. A later analysis appeared to link common viral pathogens to several of the most significant clusters.

The PCR made use of 60 Vbeta and 13 Jbeta primers. TCRdb's table, derived via immunoSEQ multiplex PCR, lists solely in-frame clones and lacks some. Here the sample spans about 120,000 clones, 6.5% to 9.5% being singletons. In this sample, this clone turned up a few times. Its target is unknown. The CDR3 length is 14 residues. Trimming took 6 bases from V and 4 from J, leaving 14 bases between them. The germline CDR1 and CDR2 sequences are LNHDA and SQIVND (reference sequence). The chain has TRBV19 and TRBJ2-3; possible D gene TRBD2, 5 bases. The sample was PBMCs. This TCR was sampled from a woman in her thirties or forties in good health and CMV-seropositive. CDR3 loop: CASSPPGLPDTQYF. CDR3 bases: TGTGCCAGTAGCCCCCCCGGACTTCCAGATACGCAGTATTTT.